This T cell receptor (beta chain) was sequenced in a study of cytomegalovirus exposure and HLA in healthy donors. The PCR was carried out with 60 Vbeta primers and 13 Jbeta primers. This table comes from immunoSEQ multiplex PCR, and its TCRdb copy is limited to in-frame clones, with some not included. The sample lists over 85,000 clones, just over 75% occurring once. This receptor was identified in a man aged 30 to 45 in good health and CMV-seropositive. Sequencing input: PBMCs.

CDR3 nucleotide sequence: TGTGCCAGCAGTGCGGCGGGGGGTGACACCGGGGAGCTGTTTTTT. Protein product: CASSAAGGDTGELFF. The chain links TRBV6-4 to TRBJ2-2, with 8 nucleotides matching TRBD2. Germline V gene lookup returns CDR1 MRHNA and CDR2 SNTAGT. The CDR3 covers 15 residues. Unmatched junction bases numbered 4, after V lost 4 bases and J lost 3 bases.